What follows is one T cell receptor beta chain and its context. Its antigen has not been determined. Per-nucleotide qualities are absent, and no much larger clonotype sits a single base away. Systemically healthy Caucasian individuals from Russia, some 40 in total and aged about 6 to 90 years, were included as donors. Approximately 9 milliliters of peripheral blood were collected from each donor into EDTA-treated Vacutainer tubes. Ficoll-Paque density-gradient centrifugation was used to isolate PBMCs, with at least 6.5 million obtained per sample. Trizol reagent was used to extract total RNA from PBMCs, with at least 5 micrograms per sample. For every donor, flow cytometry on a PBMC aliquot measured the percentage of naive CD45RAhigh/CD27high T cells. This sample is drawn from a study of blood T cells in healthy people across ages (dated by TCRdb to between 2014 and 2017). About the full investigation: Template switching captured roughly one uniquely barcoded TCR beta cDNA molecule per two T cells in model experiments. To track age-related changes in TCR beta repertoire diversity, the study relied on deep sequencing normalized with unique cDNA molecular identifiers. To avoid experimental bias, donors of different ages were distributed randomly across sequencing lanes. For two donors (one aged 18 to 29 and one aged 80 or older), the study analyzed two additional independent replicas of 1 million unique cDNA reads from the same blood draw. The donors were split into four age groups: young (average 16 years), middle-aged (39), aged (over 55) and long-lived (roughly 86).

The library relied on 5' RACE. Sequencing was carried out with an Illumina HiSeq 2500. The second PCR ran for roughly 7 to 11 cycles and used a J-beta primer mix along with a sample-barcoded 5' primer. Each TCR beta cDNA molecule received a unique molecular identifier from a template-switch 5' adaptor carrying 12 random nucleotides. Each sample yielded at least 3 million CDR3-containing paired-end reads. First-strand cDNA synthesis was performed from all RNA using the Mint cDNA synthesis kit, with priming by a TRBC-specific oligonucleotide. All cDNA was treated with uracil-DNA glycosylase and then went through a first 18-cycle PCR with the universal primers M1SS and BC2_uni_R. In the source study's methods: Normalization of each sample was performed by random selection of 1 million high-quality reads, each carrying a distinct molecular identifier. Instead of being binned into consensus sequences, reads with shared molecular identifiers were discarded. MiTCR, run with a Q25 quality threshold and the strictest error-elimination algorithm, handled CDR3 identification, clonotype clustering and error correction. A nonparametric unseen species model using Euler transformation provided a lower-bound estimate of total TCR beta diversity. Through fastp at Q25 and MiXCR, TCRdb rebuilt clones from the public reads, retaining in-frame beta chains. One record per CDR3 amino acid sequence lists the most common genes and DNA. The V and J calls reflect TCRdb's pipeline rather than the authors' work. The table for this sample lists roughly 680,000 distinct CDR3 sequences; about 21% of them were counted only once. The top ten hold roughly 3.7% of the sample.

Results and caveats for the whole study, not just this receptor: Observed TCR beta diversity per million T cells fell roughly linearly with age, and a significant reduction was already apparent by age about 38. The long-lived group showed more naive CD4+ T cells, fewer expanded clones and increased TCR diversity than the aged group, suggesting age selection. Because the CMV infection status of the donors was unknown, age-related changes in expanded clonotypes may potentially have been confounded. Observed TCR beta diversity correlated strongly with the percentage of naive T cells measured by flow cytometry. Estimates of total diversity based on one million sequenced T cells were considered lower bounds and underestimates. Conclusive comparison of naive and antigen-experienced compartments was prevented by the profiling of bulk unsorted PBMCs.

Unmatched junction bases come to 10, with V trimmed by 6 bases and J by 0 bases. The CDR3 spans 18 residues, from the cysteine through the phenylalanine. Only the CDR3 part of the read is kept: 54 bases, read in frame from the first base. CDR1 is given as SGHTA and CDR2 as FQGNSA, both from the germline V gene. Rearrangement joined TRBV7-2 to TRBJ2-1, with 11 bases in between that match TRBD2. The sequenced sample consisted of blood. The clonotype comes from a man between 65 and 80 years old in good health. This receptor carries the CDR3 CASRRATGTSGSYNEQFF. The DNA reads as follows: TGTGCCAGCAGAAGAGCGACCGGGACTAGCGGCTCCTACAATGAGCAGTTCTTC.